Below are 20 T cell receptor beta chains sequenced from a single sample in a study of T cell clones after liver transplantation. Clones were read by immunoSEQ multiplex PCR, and TCRdb kept only the in-frame ones, dropping some. The table has about 70,000 clones, about 80% seen once. Sequences were derived from CD4+ T cells from blood, sampled 12 months after liver transplant. The receptors come from a human patient who received a liver transplant. Certain T cells may be donor cells from the graft.

The chain is built from TRBV11-1 and TRBJ1-2; D might be TRBD1 (5 bases). The germline gives CDR1 SGHAT, CDR2 FQDESV (reference sequence). The CDR3 is 13 residues long. Trimming removed 5 bases from V and 3 bases from J, with 10 bases in between. The CDR3 loop reads CASSPGRYYGYTF. CDR3 nucleotide sequence: TGTGCCAGCAGCCCGGGACGGTACTATGGCTACACCTTC.

This rearrangement joins TRBV28 to TRBJ2-5; no clear D. The germline V gene encodes CDR1 MDHEN and CDR2 SYDVKM. This CDR3 spans 13 amino acids. Trimming removed 2 bases at V and 4 bases at J, with 8 bases between. Written as DNA, the CDR3 is TGTGCCAGCAGTTTACGGCTCGCAGAGACCCAGTACTTC. It is translated as CASSLRLAETQYF.

This clone has a handful of counts. The chain has TRBV11-2 and TRBJ1-2; D is possibly TRBD1 (6 bases). The CDR3 is 13 residues long. Germline V gives CDR1 SGHAT, CDR2 FQNNGV. V lost 5 bases, J lost 7 bases, and 14 bases lay in between. The DNA for the CDR3 is TGTGCCAGCAGCCGGCGGGGGGCCACTGGCTACACCTTC. Translating gives CASSRRGATGYTF.

The rearrangement links TRBV16 to TRBJ2-1, with 9 positions matching TRBD1. The J segment lost 7 bases and the V segment lost 1 base, leaving 5 bases of the junction unmatched. This CDR3 contains 15 residues. Germline CDR1 is KGHSY and CDR2 is FQNENV. The CDR3 sequence is CASSQFPGQGNEQFF. In DNA form, the CDR3 reads TGTGCCAGCAGCCAATTTCCCGGACAGGGGAATGAGCAGTTCTTC.

V usage is TRBV11-3 and J usage is TRBJ2-5; the D is unclear. Germline V lookup: CDR1 SGHNT, CDR2 YENEEA. The CDR3 spans 13 residues. The V end lost 1 base, the J end lost 4 bases, and 7 bases lay between the germline ends. As DNA, the CDR3 is TGTGCCAGCAGCTTAGTGAAGGGAGAGACCCAGTACTTC. Translation gives CASSLVKGETQYF.

J is TRBJ2-1 and V is TRBV11-2; D is unclear. The CDR3 sequence is 15 residues long. From germline, CDR1 is SGHAT and CDR2 FQNNGV. V gave up 1 base and J gave up 3 bases, with 10 bases separating them. CDR3 protein: CASSLGPTYYNEQFF. The CDR3 nucleotides read TGTGCCAGCAGCTTAGGGCCGACGTACTACAATGAGCAGTTCTTC.

The chain links TRBV19 to TRBJ1-1; the match to TRBD1 covers 8 bases. Germline V gene sequence: CDR1 LNHDA, CDR2 SQIVND (reference sequence). V lost 5 bases to trimming and J lost 2 bases; unmatched junction nucleotides: 13. The CDR3 extends over 17 amino acids. DNA of the CDR3: TGTGCCAGTAGTCCCAGGGGGCAAGTTTTTTTTAACACTGAAGCTTTCTTT. Encoded protein: CASSPRGQVFFNTEAFF.

The V call is TRBV5-1, the J call TRBJ2-1, with 8 bases matching TRBD1. V lost 4 bases, J lost 2 bases, and 2 bases stayed unmatched. The CDR3 runs 14 residues. The germline CDR1 and CDR2 sequences are SGHRS and YFSETQ. This CDR3 reads CASSAQGAYNEQFF. In DNA, the CDR3 is TGCGCCAGCAGCGCACAGGGGGCCTACAATGAGCAGTTCTTC.

With regard to this clone: This sample also contains other DNA sequences that code for the same CDR3. V is TRBV2 and J is TRBJ2-7, with a possible D match to TRBD2 (6 bases). The V end lost 8 bases, the J end lost 2 bases, and 13 bases lay between the germline ends. Germline assignment: CDR1 SNHLY and CDR2 FYNNEI. The CDR3 runs 13 residues. In nucleotides, the CDR3 is TGTGCCAGCGGCGGGACCCCAACCTACGAGCAGTACTTC. Residues: CASGGTPTYEQYF.

The chain carries TRBV5-8 and TRBJ2-5, with TRBD2 matching 7 bases. The V and J ends lost 4 bases and 3 bases, in that order; junction bases with no gene match: 9. The CDR3 length is 15 residues. The germline CDR1 and CDR2 sequences are SGHTS and YDEGEE. CDR3 sequence: CASSHRRDYKETQYF. The CDR3 DNA sequence: TGTGCCAGCAGCCACCGGCGGGACTACAAAGAGACCCAGTACTTC.

This clone was seen only a few times. The V call is TRBV27, the J call TRBJ2-3; no clear D gene. Deletions cut 2 bases from V and 3 bases from J, with 6 bases between. In germline, CDR1 is MNHEY, CDR2 SMNVEV (reference sequence). The CDR3 loop spans 13 amino acids. CDR3 amino acids: CASSLVGTDTQYF. In nucleotides, the CDR3 is TGTGCCAGCAGTTTAGTAGGAACAGATACGCAGTATTTT.

This chain uses TRBV6-5 with TRBJ1-5; D remains ambiguous. Germline loops: CDR1 MNHEY, CDR2 SVGAGI. The CDR3 covers 14 residues. Trimming took off 2 bases at V and 6 bases at J, with 11 bases between the two ends. The CDR3: CASSYEPIPQPQHF. Here the CDR3 DNA reads TGTGCCAGCAGTTACGAACCAATCCCTCAGCCCCAGCATTTT.

The rearrangement joins TRBV6-5 to TRBJ1-5; perhaps TRBD1 as D (6 bases). The CDR3 totals 14 residues. CDR1 is MNHEY and CDR2 is SVGAGI in the germline V gene. With 0 bases removed from V and 7 bases from J, the gap between germline ends came to 10 bases. The CDR3 sequence is CASSYSRGRQPQHF. Written as DNA, the CDR3 is TGTGCCAGCAGTTACTCGAGGGGGAGACAGCCCCAGCATTTT.

This sequence joins TRBV5-4 and TRBJ1-1; 7 nucleotides match TRBD1. Germline CDR1 SGHNT, CDR2 YYREEE (reference sequence). This CDR3 is built from 15 residues. Unmatched junction bases numbered 2, after V lost 0 bases and J lost 0 bases. CDR3 in amino acids: CASSLATGVNTEAFF. Written as DNA, the CDR3 is TGTGCCAGCAGCTTGGCTACAGGGGTGAACACTGAAGCTTTCTTT. Full variable domain (outside the CDR3, taken from reference TRBV5-4 and TRBJ1-1): ETGVTQSPTHLIKTRGQQVTLRCSSQSGHNTVSWYQQALGQGPQFIFQYYREEENGRGNFPPRFSGLQFPNYSSELNVNALELDDSALYLCASSLATGVNTEAFFGQGTRLTVV.

The V and J genes are TRBV5-8 and TRBJ1-1; TRBD1 is a possible D gene (6 bases). The CDR3 is made up of 17 amino acids. Per the germline V gene, CDR1 is SGHTS and CDR2 is YDEGEE. Trimming took 6 bases from V and 1 from J, leaving 22 bases between them. CDR3 DNA sequence: TGTGCCAGCACCCAATCCGCCGGAGACAGGCCGAACACTGAAGCTTTCTTT. Translation: CASTQSAGDRPNTEAFF.

On this clone: Other DNA sequences within the sample encode an identical CDR3. The gene calls are TRBV28 and TRBJ2-7; D gene unclear. In germline, CDR1 is MDHEN, CDR2 SYDVKM. The CDR3 is 11 amino acids. V lost 5 bases and J 4 bases, leaving 6 bases between the germline ends. The CDR3 spells CASSPRYEQYF. The CDR3 coding sequence is TGTGCCAGCAGTCCGAGGTACGAGCAGTACTTC.

A few counts support this clone. J is TRBJ1-2 and V is TRBV11-2; D possibly corresponds to TRBD1 (5 bases). Per the germline V gene, CDR1 is SGHAT and CDR2 is FQNNGV. The V and J ends lost 5 bases and 8 bases respectively, with 12 bases between them. The CDR3 consists of 12 residues. The CDR3 bases are TGTGCCAGCAGCCAAGGGGTTTACGGCTACACCTTC. This codes for CASSQGVYGYTF.

This rearrangement joins TRBV30 to TRBJ2-3; D tentatively reads TRBD1 or TRBD2 (5 bases each). Germline CDR1 is GTSNPN and CDR2 is SVGIG (reference sequence). The V end was cut by 1 base, the J end by 2 bases, with 10 bases between. The CDR3 consists of 14 residues. CDR3 in DNA: TGTGCCTGGAGTGCAGGGACCACCACAGATACGCAGTATTTT. It encodes CAWSAGTTTDTQYF. Complete variable domain (other parts from reference TRBV30 and TRBJ2-3): SQTIHQWPATLVQPVGSPLSLECTVEGTSNPNLYWYRQAAGRGLQLLFYSVGIGQISSEVPQNLSASRPQDRQFILSSKKLLLSDSGFYLCAWSAGTTTDTQYFGPGTRLTVL.

The V call is TRBV4-1, the J call TRBJ1-5; D perhaps matches TRBD1 (6 bases). The CDR3 has 17 residues. Germline loops: CDR1 MGHRA, CDR2 YSYEKL. Trimming shortened V by 1 base and J by 7 bases, and 20 bases separated the two germline ends. The CDR3 region is CASSQVGNLGGRQPQHF. CDR3 bases: TGCGCCAGCAGCCAAGTAGGGAATTTGGGGGGCAGACAGCCCCAGCATTTT.

The J gene is TRBJ2-1, the V gene TRBV10-1; D uncertain. Germline V gene sequence: CDR1 WNHNN, CDR2 SYGVQD (reference sequence). V was clipped by 8 bases and J by 1 base, with 15 bases between them. The CDR3 totals 15 residues. CDR3 bases: TGCGCCAGCCCCCCCTCCCACATGTCCTACAATGAGCAGTTCTTC. Its protein is CASPPSHMSYNEQFF.